This T cell receptor (beta chain) comes out of a study of blood T cells in healthy people across ages. General study findings and limits: Both higher diversity and more naive CD4+ cells marked long-lived donors when set against aged donors.

A sample-barcoded 5' primer and a J-beta primer mix were used in a second PCR of roughly 7 to 11 cycles. TCRdb independently ran MiXCR on the 5' RACE reads; one entry per CDR3 protein. The sample has approximately 490,000 distinct CDR3 sequences, 24% seen once. The CDR3 spans 16 residues. CDR1 is SGHTA and CDR2 is FQGNSA in the germline V gene. For this clonotype: Its antigen is not known. One end of the junction does not line up with germline, which may come from a read error.

Another study also made use of these data, one on T cells of mothers and their children.

The clonotype comes from a boy younger than 18 in good health. The genes are TRBV7-2 and TRBJ2-3; TRBD1 matches 10 bases. What was sequenced was blood. The CDR3 loop reads CASSLARTGGTDTQYF. The CDR3 DNA reads TGTGCCAGCAGCCTAGCCCGGACAGGGGGAACAGATACGCAGTATTTT.